This record concerns one T cell receptor beta chain sequence. The antigen is undetermined. Germline V gene sequence: CDR1 KGHSH, CDR2 LQKENI. Trimming at V came to 1 base and at J to 12 bases, leaving 7 bases not matched to a gene. This CDR3 is built from 15 residues. The data were obtained in a study of OX40 agonist ivuxolimab in advanced cancers. General observations from the study: The study observed clonal expansion of CD4+ and CD8+ blood T cells by week 6 at 0.1 to 3.0 mg/kg.

Some clones are missing from TCRdb's copy, which holds only in-frame ones; the method was immunoSEQ multiplex PCR. The repertoire holds under 95,000 clones, with approximately 85% as singletons. Sequenced material: CD4+ or CD8+ T cells sorted from blood, taken in a trial of the OX40 agonist ivuxolimab. The chain joins TRBV18 to TRBJ2-1; 12 bases match TRBD2. The sequence was obtained from an adult with an advanced solid tumor such as melanoma, head and neck, liver or kidney cancer. CDR3 DNA sequence: TGTGCCAGCTCACCACTTACTAGCGGGGGGAATAGGCAGTTCTTC. It is translated as CASSPLTSGGNRQFF.